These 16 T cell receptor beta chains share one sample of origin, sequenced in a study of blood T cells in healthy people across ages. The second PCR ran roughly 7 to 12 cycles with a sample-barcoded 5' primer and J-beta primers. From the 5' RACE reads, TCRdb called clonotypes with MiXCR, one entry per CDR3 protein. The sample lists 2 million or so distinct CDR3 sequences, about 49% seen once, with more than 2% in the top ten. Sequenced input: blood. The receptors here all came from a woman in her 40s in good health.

CDR3 DNA: TGTGCCAGCAGTCTGATGACCAGCAGGGCTGAGCAGTTCTTC. It translates to CASSLMTSRAEQFF. This chain links TRBV2 with TRBJ2-1; possibly TRBD1 for D (5 bases). The CDR3 is 14 amino acids. Trimming took off 5 bases at V and 9 bases at J, with 17 bases between the two ends. The germline V gene encodes CDR1 SNHLY and CDR2 FYNNEI.

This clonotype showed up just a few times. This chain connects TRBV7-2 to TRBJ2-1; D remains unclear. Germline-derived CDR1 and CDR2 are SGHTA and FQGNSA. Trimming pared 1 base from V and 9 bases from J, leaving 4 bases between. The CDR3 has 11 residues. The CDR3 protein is CASSLVVEQFF. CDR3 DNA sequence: TGTGCCAGCAGCTTAGTAGTTGAGCAGTTCTTC.

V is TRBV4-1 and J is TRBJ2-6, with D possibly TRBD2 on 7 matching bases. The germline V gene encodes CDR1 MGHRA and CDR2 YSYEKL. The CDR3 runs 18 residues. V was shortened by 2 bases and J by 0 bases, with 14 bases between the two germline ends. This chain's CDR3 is CASSQTGGGDSGANVLTF. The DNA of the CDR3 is TGCGCCAGCAGCCAAACGGGGGGCGGGGACTCTGGGGCCAACGTCCTGACTTTC.

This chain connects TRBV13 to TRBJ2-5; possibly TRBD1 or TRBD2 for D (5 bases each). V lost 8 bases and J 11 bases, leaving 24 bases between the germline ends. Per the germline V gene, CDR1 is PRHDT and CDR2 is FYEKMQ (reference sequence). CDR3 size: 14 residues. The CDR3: CASSSGTQVNEQYF. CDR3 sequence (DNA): TGTGCCAGCTCCTCCGGGACGCAAGTCAATGAGCAGTACTTC.

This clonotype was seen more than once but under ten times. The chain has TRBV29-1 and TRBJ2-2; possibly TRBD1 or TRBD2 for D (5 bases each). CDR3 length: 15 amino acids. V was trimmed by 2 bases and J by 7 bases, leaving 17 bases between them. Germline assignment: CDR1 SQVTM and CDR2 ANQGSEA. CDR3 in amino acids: CSVELRGQLLGELFF. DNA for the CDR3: TGCAGCGTTGAACTCCGGGGCCAATTACTCGGGGAGCTGTTTTTT.

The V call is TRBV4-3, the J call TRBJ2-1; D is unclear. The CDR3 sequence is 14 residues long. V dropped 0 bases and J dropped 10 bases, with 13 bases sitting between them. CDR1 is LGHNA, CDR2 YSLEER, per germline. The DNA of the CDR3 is TGCGCCAGCAGCCAAGATCCGACCCTAGTAGAGCAGTTCTTC. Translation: CASSQDPTLVEQFF.

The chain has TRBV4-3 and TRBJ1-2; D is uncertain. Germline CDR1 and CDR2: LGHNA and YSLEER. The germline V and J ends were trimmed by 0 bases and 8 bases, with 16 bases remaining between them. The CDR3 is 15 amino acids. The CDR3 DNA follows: TGCGCCAGCAGCCAAGATATCGCGGAGAGTAGGGGCTACACCTTC. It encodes CASSQDIAESRGYTF.

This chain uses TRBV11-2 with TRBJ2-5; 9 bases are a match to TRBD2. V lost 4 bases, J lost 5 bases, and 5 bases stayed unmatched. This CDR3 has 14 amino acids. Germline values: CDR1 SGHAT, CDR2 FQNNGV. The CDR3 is CASSSGTSRETQYF. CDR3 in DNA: TGTGCCAGCAGCTCCGGGACTAGCCGGGAGACCCAGTACTTC.

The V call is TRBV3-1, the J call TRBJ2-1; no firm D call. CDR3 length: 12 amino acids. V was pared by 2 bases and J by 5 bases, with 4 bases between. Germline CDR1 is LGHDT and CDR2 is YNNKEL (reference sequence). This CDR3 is CASSQHHNEQFF. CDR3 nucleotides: TGTGCCAGCAGCCAACATCACAATGAGCAGTTCTTC.

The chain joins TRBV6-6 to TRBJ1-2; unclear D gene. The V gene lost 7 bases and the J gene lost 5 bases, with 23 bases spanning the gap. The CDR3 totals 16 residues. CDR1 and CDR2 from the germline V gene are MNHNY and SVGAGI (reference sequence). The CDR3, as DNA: TGTGCCAGCAAAAGAGGCACGGCGTCGGGCCTTTATGGCTACACCTTC. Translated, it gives CASKRGTASGLYGYTF.

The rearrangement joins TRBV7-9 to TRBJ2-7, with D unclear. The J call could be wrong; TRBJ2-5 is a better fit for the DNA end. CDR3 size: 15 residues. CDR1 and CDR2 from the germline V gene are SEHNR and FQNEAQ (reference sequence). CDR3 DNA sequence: TGTGCCAGCAGCTTAGGAGCCATCGCGTTGGAGACCCAGTACTTC. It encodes CASSLGAIALETQYF.

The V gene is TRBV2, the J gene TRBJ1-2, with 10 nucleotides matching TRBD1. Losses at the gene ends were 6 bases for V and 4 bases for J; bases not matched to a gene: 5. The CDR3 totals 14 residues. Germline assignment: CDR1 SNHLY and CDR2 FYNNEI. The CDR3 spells CASRPGTGVYGYTF. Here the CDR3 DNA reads TGTGCCAGCAGACCCGGGACAGGGGTCTATGGCTACACCTTC.

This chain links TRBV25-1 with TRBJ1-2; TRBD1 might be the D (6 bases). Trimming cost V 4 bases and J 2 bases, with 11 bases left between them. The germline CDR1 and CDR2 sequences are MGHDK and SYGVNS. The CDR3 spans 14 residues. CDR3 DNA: TGTGCCAGCAGTGGGGGGGGCCGAAACTATGGCTACACCTTC. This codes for CASSGGGRNYGYTF.

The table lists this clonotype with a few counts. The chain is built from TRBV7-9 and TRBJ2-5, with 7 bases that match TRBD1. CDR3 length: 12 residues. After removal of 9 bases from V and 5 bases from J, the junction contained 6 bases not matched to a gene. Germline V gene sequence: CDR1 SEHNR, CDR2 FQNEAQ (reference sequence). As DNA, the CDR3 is TGTGCCAGTACAGGGGTTGTCGAGACCCAGTACTTC. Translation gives CASTGVVETQYF.

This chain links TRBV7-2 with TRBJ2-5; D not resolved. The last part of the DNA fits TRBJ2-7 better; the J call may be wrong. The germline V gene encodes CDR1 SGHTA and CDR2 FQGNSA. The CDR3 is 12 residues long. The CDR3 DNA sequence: TGTGCCAGCAGCCCCGGAAAAAACGAGCAGTACTTC. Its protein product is CASSPGKNEQYF.

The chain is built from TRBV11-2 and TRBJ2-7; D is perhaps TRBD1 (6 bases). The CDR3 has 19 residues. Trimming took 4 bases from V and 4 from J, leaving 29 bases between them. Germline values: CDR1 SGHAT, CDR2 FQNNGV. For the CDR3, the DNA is TGTGCCAGCAGCTCATACCCCCTCTTCAGACAGGCACCTGGTTACGAGCAGTACTTC. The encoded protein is CASSSYPLFRQAPGYEQYF. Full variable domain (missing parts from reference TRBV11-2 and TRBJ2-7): EAGVAQSPRYKIIEKRQSVAFWCNPISGHATLYWYQQILGQGPKLLIQFQNNGVVDDSQLPKDRFSAERLKGVDSTLKIQPAKLEDSAVYLCASSSYPLFRQAPGYEQYFGPGTRLTVT.